A single sample is the source of the 20 T cell receptor beta chains below, sequenced in a study of CXCR3-negative and CXCR3-positive naive CD8 T cells. The TRB cDNA libraries were prepared by 5' RACE with UMI labels. From the 5' RACE reads, TCRdb lists one entry per CDR3 protein and no DNA. Here the sample table reports some 130,000 distinct CDR3 sequences. The specimen was naive CXCR3- CD8+ T cells from blood. The subset was: CD45RO-CCR7+CD27+CD95- naive CD8+ T cells lacking CXCR3 (TNR3-). The origin of the receptors is a human donor in good health. Some clones in this sample may be carry-over from other donors' samples.

This chain links TRBV5-1 with TRBJ2-7; TCRdb's D call, TRBD2, is unchecked because there is no DNA. This CDR3 spans 15 amino acids. The germline gives CDR1 SGHRS, CDR2 YFSETQ. CDR3 region: CASSKGLADSYEQYF.

The chain links TRBV4-3 to TRBJ2-1. This CDR3 contains 15 residues. Germline CDR1 reads LGHNA; CDR2 reads YSLEER. Here the CDR3 reads CASSQVSDSYNEQFF.

The chain recombines TRBV5-1 with TRBJ2-7; TCRdb's D call, TRBD1, is unchecked because there is no DNA. Germline V gene lookup returns CDR1 SGHRS and CDR2 YFSETQ. This CDR3 contains 15 residues. CDR3 sequence: CASRNKGTPDYEQYF.

This chain joins TRBV5-1 and TRBJ2-1. In germline, CDR1 is SGHRS, CDR2 YFSETQ. The CDR3 spans 15 residues. The CDR3 sequence: CASSLVGSSYNEQFF.

This chain connects TRBV6-6 to TRBJ2-3. Germline assignment: CDR1 MNHNY and CDR2 SVGAGI (reference sequence). The CDR3 sequence is 15 residues long. The CDR3 reads CASSYSSFSTDTQYF.

The genes are TRBV28 and TRBJ1-2. Germline values: CDR1 MDHEN, CDR2 SYDVKM. The CDR3 totals 12 residues. CDR3 sequence reads: CASRRPYYGYTF.

The V call is TRBV7-9, the J call TRBJ1-1; there is no DNA to check the TCRdb D call of TRBD1. The CDR3 totals 12 residues. Germline V gene lookup returns CDR1 SEHNR and CDR2 FQNEAQ (reference sequence). The CDR3 protein is CASSQGFTEAFF.

The chain combines TRBV19 with TRBJ2-1. The CDR3 totals 15 residues. The germline gives CDR1 LNHDA, CDR2 SQIVND (reference sequence). The CDR3 sequence is CASSIQQDSYNEQFF.

This chain's CDR3 is CASSYTQDRGTVNEQFF. The V and J genes are TRBV6-2 or TRBV6-3 and TRBJ2-1; TCRdb's D gene call, TRBD1, goes unchecked for lack of DNA. The CDR3 has 17 amino acids. Per germline, CDR1 MNHEY and CDR2 SVGEGT.

The chain uses TRBV19 and TRBJ2-4. Germline loops: CDR1 LNHDA, CDR2 SQIVND (reference sequence). The length of the CDR3 is 14 residues. CDR3 loop: CASSIMWGKNIQYF.

This chain connects TRBV13 to TRBJ2-5; TCRdb outputs TRBD1, but without DNA this stays unchecked. In germline, CDR1 is PRHDT, CDR2 FYEKMQ (reference sequence). The CDR3 runs 16 residues. The CDR3 spells CASSFSRGPMAETQYF.

V gene TRBV5-5 combines with J gene TRBJ2-3. The length of the CDR3 is 14 residues. CDR1 is SGHKS and CDR2 is YYEKEE in the germline V gene (reference sequence). The CDR3 protein is CASSFRRSTDTQYF.

This CDR3 is CASSSTMTGDEQFF. The V and J genes are TRBV7-9 and TRBJ2-1; TCRdb names TRBD1, which stays unverified in the absence of DNA. Germline lookup yields CDR1 SEHNR and CDR2 FQNEAQ (reference sequence). The CDR3 sequence is 14 residues long.

V gene TRBV7-2 combines with J gene TRBJ2-7; TCRdb outputs TRBD2, but without DNA this stays unchecked. The CDR3 is 15 amino acids. Germline V CDR1 and CDR2: SGHTA, FQGNSA. Here the CDR3 reads CASRGLAGDFEEQYF.

The rearrangement links TRBV11-2 to TRBJ2-1; TCRdb selects TRBD1, and the lack of DNA leaves this call unchecked. The CDR3 consists of 13 residues. Germline assignment: CDR1 SGHAT and CDR2 FQNNGV. CDR3 in amino acids: CASSLVGNDEQFF. The full variable domain, with the rest looked up from reference TRBV11-2 and TRBJ2-1, is EAGVAQSPRYKIIEKRQSVAFWCNPISGHATLYWYQQILGQGPKLLIQFQNNGVVDDSQLPKDRFSAERLKGVDSTLKIQPAKLEDSAVYLCASSLVGNDEQFFGPGTRLTVL.

This chain uses TRBV12-3 or TRBV12-4 with TRBJ2-1; the D call from TCRdb, TRBD1, cannot be confirmed without DNA. The CDR3 runs to 15 residues. The CDR3 loop reads CASSIMTGQGGEQFF.

This chain links TRBV15 with TRBJ1-1; TCRdb proposes TRBD1, but this gene call is untestable without DNA. The length of the CDR3 is 17 residues. The germline V gene has CDR1 LNHNV and CDR2 YYDKDF (reference sequence). CDR3 residues: CATSLARGQGANTEAFF.

The V call is TRBV6-2 or TRBV6-3, the J call TRBJ2-7; the TRBD1 assignment by TCRdb is unverifiable without DNA. The germline gives CDR1 MNHEY, CDR2 SVGEGT. The CDR3 runs to 14 residues. The CDR3 here is CASSYSWGRNEQYF.

The chain recombines TRBV10-3 with TRBJ2-5. The CDR3 covers 13 residues. Germline-derived CDR1 and CDR2 are ENHRY and SYGVKD. This CDR3 is CAIRPTLQETQYF.

This chain joins TRBV5-1 and TRBJ2-5. Germline-derived CDR1 and CDR2 are SGHRS and YFSETQ. This CDR3 has 13 residues. CDR3 amino acids: CASSLVIEETQYF.